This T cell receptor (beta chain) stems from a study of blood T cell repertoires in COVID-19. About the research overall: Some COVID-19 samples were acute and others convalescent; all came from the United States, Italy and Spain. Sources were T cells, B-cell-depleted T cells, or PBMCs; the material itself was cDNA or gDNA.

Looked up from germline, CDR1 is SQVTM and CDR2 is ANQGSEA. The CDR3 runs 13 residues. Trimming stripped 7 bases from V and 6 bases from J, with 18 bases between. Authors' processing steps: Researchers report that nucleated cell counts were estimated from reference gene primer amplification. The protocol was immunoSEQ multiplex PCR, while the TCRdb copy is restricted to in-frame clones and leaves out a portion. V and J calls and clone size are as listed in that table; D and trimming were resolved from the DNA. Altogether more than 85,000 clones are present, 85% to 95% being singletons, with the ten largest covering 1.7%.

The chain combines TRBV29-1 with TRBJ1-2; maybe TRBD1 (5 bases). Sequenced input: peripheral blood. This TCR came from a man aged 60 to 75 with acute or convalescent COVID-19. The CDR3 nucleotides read TGCAGCGCCGAATCGGGGGAGGTCGATGGCTACACCTTC. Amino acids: CSAESGEVDGYTF. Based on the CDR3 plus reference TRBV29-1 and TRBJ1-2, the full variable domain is SAVISQKPSRDICQRGTSLTIQCQVDSQVTMMFWYRQQPGQSLTLIATANQGSEATYESGFVIDKFPISRPNLTFSTLTVSNMSPEDSSIYLCSAESGEVDGYTFGSGTRLTVV.